A selection of T cell receptor beta chains follows, all from one sample in a study of blood T cell repertoires in COVID-19. Libraries were prepared by immunoSEQ multiplex PCR; TCRdb keeps only in-frame clonotypes and omits some of them. Altogether around 400,000 clones are present, approximately 89% being singletons, with the ten largest covering about 2.3%. Sequences were obtained from peripheral blood. These receptors were taken from a woman aged 55 to 70 with COVID-19, enrolled during active disease. Both conserved end residues are trimmed from each CDR3. The order of the fields is J gene, V gene, D gene, CDR3 protein. The D gene is left open where the match is weak.

>TRBJ2-7|TRBV4-2|TRBD2
ASSQAGGPGYEQY
>TRBJ2-7|TRBV28|.
ASTESRGGRGYEQY
>TRBJ1-5|TRBV19|.
ASSIVWAGNSNQPQH
>TRBJ2-7|TRBV28|TRBD2
ASLPSGASYEQY
>TRBJ2-1|TRBV23-1|TRBD1
ASSQCTGAYNEQF
>TRBJ1-4|TRBV4-2|.
ASSQDPGEGKLF
>TRBJ2-7|TRBV19|.
ASSSQAGGYEQY
>TRBJ1-2|TRBV6-5|TRBD1
ASSGSGTGNYGYT
>TRBJ2-2|TRBV7-8|TRBD1
ASSSRDRNTGELF
>TRBJ2-2|TRBV23-1|.
ASSQSSGNSWNTGELF
>TRBJ2-4|TRBV28|.
ASSKQGGKY
>TRBJ1-3|TRBV6-1|.
ASSEVRGLYTIY
>TRBJ2-1|TRBV7-3|TRBD1
ASSVQGAYEQF
>TRBJ2-7|TRBV5-6|.
ASSLSFLYEQY
>TRBJ1-5|TRBV6-4|.
ASSAKTKNQPQH
>TRBJ2-7|TRBV30|.
AWFPAGPSYEQY
>TRBJ2-7|TRBV18|TRBD1
ASSPGQDLYEQY
>TRBJ1-1|TRBV29-1|TRBD1
SVLRTGRTTEAF
>TRBJ2-7|TRBV7-8|.
ASSLGGIMGAFSYEQY
>TRBJ2-5|TRBV7-3|TRBD2
ASSLKPFAGGETQY
>TRBJ1-4|TRBV7-6|TRBD1
ASSLGGARNNEKLF
>TRBJ2-3|TRBV6-2/TRBV6-3|TRBD2
ASSPYKPETSGAGDTQY
>TRBJ2-7|TRBV5-1|TRBD1
ASSRGQGKGYEQY
>TRBJ1-1|TRBV6-1|TRBD1
ASSEGTGRARDTEAF
>TRBJ1-2|TRBV19|TRBD1
ASRGQGRGDGYT
>TRBJ2-3|TRBV5-1|.
ARAGDTDTQY
>TRBJ2-5|TRBV4-1|.
ASSPSPTGNAETQY
>TRBJ2-4|TRBV5-1|.
ASSSGAKNIQY
>TRBJ2-2|TRBV3-1/TRBV3-2|.
ASSQWWGDTGELF
>TRBJ2-7|TRBV5-1|.
ASSHAIGGQTYEQY
>TRBJ1-5|TRBV5-5|TRBD1
ASSRQGAGNQPQH
>TRBJ2-7|TRBV18|TRBD1
ASSPQGTGRGPNEQY
>TRBJ2-2|TRBV7-3|.
ASSLKGGNTGELF
>TRBJ2-7|TRBV7-2|.
ASSANRVGEQY
>TRBJ1-5|TRBV6-5|.
ANGGPPQH
>TRBJ2-3|TRBV5-1|.
ASSLVSGHTDTQY
>TRBJ1-3|TRBV7-5|.
VRSTPGTGNLMGPRGNTIY
>TRBJ1-1|TRBV7-9|TRBD1
ASSLEQGAEAF